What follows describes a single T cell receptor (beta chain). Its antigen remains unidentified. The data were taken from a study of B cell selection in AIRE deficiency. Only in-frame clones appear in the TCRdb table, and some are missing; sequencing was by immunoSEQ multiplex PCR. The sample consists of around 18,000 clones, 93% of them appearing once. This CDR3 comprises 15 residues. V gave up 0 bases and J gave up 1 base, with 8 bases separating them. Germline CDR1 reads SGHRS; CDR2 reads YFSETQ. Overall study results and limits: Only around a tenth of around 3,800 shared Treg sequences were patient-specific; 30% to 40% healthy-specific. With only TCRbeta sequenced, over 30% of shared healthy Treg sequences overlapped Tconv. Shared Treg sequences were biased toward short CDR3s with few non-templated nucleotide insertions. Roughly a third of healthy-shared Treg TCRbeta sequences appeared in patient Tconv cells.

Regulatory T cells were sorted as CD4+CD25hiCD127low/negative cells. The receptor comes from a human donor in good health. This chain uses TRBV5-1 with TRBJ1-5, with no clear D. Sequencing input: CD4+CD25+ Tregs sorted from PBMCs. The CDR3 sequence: CASSLEGSSNQPQHF. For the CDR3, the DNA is TGCGCCAGCAGCTTGGAAGGCTCGAGCAATCAGCCCCAGCATTTT.